This TCR beta chain was observed in a study of STAT5B mutations in CD4+ large granular lymphocyte leukemia. Control samples were healthy donors' buffy coats. Authors' data handling: Lowest detectable productive clonotype frequency was 2.59 x 10-5. Generated by immunoSEQ multiplex PCR, the TCRdb table keeps only in-frame clones and is missing some. The DNA was the basis for D and trimming; V, J and clone size are from that table. The repertoire holds over 20,000 clones, with about 86% as singletons. This CDR3 comprises 14 residues. Germline lookup yields CDR1 MNHNY and CDR2 SVGAGI (reference sequence). The V gene lost 7 bases and the J gene lost 8 bases, with 18 bases spanning the gap. General study points: No patients shared main leukemic clonotypes, though about 26% appeared at low frequency elsewhere. Patient CD4-sorted repertoires stayed more clonal than healthy ones after leukemic-clone removal.

As regards this clone: What it binds is unknown.

This chain links TRBV6-6 with TRBJ2-1; D perhaps matches TRBD1 (6 bases). Sequences were obtained from CD4+ T cells from blood buffy coats. The receptor was isolated from a human donor in good health. CDR3 nucleotide sequence: TGTGCCAGCACCGAATCCCCACAGGGCTATGAGCAGTTCTTC. Translation gives CASTESPQGYEQFF.